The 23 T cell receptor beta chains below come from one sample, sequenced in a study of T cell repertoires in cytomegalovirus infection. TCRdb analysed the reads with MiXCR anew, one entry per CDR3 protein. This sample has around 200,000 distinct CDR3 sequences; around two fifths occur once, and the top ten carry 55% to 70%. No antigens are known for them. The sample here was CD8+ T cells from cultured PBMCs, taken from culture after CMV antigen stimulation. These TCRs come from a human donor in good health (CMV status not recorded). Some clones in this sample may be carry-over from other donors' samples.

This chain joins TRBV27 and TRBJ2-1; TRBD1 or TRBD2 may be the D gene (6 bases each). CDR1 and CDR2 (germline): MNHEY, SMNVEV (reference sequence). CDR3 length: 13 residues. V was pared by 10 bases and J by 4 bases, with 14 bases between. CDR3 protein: CATRLGGYNEQFF. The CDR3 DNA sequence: TGTGCCACCCGACTAGGGGGGTACAATGAGCAGTTCTTC.

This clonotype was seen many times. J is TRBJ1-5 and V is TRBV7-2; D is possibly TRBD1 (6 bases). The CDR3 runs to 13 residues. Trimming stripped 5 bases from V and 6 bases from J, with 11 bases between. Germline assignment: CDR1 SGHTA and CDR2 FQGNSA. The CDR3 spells CASSPRGGQPQHF. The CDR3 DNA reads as TGTGCCAGCAGCCCCAGAGGGGGTCAGCCCCAGCATTTT.

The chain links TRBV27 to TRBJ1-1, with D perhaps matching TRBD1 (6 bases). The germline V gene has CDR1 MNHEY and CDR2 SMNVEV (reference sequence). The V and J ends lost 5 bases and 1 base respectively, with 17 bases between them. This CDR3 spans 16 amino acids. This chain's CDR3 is CASSPRGGRRNTEAFF. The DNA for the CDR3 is TGTGCCAGCAGTCCAAGGGGGGGGCGCCGGAACACTGAAGCTTTCTTT.

CDR3 region: CASSSNTDTQYF. The CDR3 bases are TGTGCCAGCAGTTCCAACACAGATACGCAGTATTTT. This chain connects TRBV27 to TRBJ2-3; D gene uncertain. Trimming removed 4 bases from V and 2 bases from J, with 4 bases in between. The germline V gene has CDR1 MNHEY and CDR2 SMNVEV (reference sequence). This CDR3 has 12 amino acids.

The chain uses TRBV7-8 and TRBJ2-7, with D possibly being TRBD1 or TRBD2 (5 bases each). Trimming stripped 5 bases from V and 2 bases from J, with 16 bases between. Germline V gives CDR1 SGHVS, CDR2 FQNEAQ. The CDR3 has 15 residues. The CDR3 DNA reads TGTGCCAGCAGCCCAGTTGGGATGGGGGCCTACGAGCAGTACTTC. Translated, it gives CASSPVGMGAYEQYF. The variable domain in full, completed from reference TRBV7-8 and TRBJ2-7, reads GAGVSQSPRYKVAKRGQDVALRCDPISGHVSLFWYQQALGQGPEFLTYFQNEAQLDKSGLPSDRFFAERPEGSVSTLKIQRTQQEDSAVYLCASSPVGMGAYEQYFGPGTRLTVT.

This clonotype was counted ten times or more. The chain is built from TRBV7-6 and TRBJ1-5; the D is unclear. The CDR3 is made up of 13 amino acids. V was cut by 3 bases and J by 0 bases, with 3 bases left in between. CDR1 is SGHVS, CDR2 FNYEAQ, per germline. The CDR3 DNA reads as TGTGCCAGCAGCTTTTCTAGCAATCAGCCCCAGCATTTT. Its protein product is CASSFSSNQPQHF.

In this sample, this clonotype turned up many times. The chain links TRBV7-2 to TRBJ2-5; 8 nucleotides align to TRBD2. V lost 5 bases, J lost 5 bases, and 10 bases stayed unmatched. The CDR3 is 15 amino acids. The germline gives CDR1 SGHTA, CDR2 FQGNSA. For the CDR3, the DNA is TGTGCCAGCAGCCGGGTAGCGGGATCTCGGGAGACCCAGTACTTC. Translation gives CASSRVAGSRETQYF.

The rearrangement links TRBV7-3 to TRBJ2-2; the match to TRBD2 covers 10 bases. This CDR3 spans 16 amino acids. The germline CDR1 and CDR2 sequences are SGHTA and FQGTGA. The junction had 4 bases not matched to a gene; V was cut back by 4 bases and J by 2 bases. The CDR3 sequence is CASSWTSGLNTGELFF. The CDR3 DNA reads TGTGCCAGCAGCTGGACTAGCGGCCTAAACACCGGGGAGCTGTTTTTT. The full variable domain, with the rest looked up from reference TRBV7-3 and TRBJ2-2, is GAGVSQTPSNKVTEKGKYVELRCDPISGHTALYWYRQSLGQGPEFLIYFQGTGAADDSGLPNDRFFAVRPEGSVSTLKIQRTERGDSAVYLCASSWTSGLNTGELFFGEGSRLTVL.

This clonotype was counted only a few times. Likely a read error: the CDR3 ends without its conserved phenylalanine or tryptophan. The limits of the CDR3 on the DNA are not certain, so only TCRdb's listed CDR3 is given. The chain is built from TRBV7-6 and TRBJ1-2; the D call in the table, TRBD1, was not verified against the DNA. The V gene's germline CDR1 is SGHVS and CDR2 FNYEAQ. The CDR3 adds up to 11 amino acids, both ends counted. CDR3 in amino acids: CASSPIRAGVS.

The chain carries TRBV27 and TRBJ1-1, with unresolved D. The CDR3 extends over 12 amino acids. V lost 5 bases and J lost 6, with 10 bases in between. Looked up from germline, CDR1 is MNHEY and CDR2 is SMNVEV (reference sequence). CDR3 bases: TGTGCCAGCAGTCCTAAGGGCGCTGAAGCTTTCTTT. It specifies CASSPKGAEAFF.

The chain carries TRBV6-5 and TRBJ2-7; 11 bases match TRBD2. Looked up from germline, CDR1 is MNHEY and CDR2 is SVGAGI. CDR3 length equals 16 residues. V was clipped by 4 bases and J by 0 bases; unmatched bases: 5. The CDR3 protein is CASSLVAGGLSYEQYF. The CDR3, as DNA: TGTGCCAGCAGTTTAGTAGCGGGGGGGCTCTCCTACGAGCAGTACTTC.

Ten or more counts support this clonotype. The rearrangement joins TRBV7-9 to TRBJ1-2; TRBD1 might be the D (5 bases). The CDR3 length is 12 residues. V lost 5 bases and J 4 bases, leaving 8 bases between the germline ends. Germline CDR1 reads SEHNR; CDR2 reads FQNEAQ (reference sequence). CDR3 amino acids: CASSPGSYGYTF. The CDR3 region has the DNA TGTGCCAGCAGCCCAGGGTCCTATGGCTACACCTTC.

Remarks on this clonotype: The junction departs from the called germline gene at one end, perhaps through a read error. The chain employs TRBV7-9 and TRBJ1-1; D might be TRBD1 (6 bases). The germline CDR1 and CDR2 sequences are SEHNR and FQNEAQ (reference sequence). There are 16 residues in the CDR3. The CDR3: CASSPLVGRGDIEVFF. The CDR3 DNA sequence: TGTGCAAGCAGCCCACTTGTCGGGAGGGGGGATATAGAAGTTTTCTTT.

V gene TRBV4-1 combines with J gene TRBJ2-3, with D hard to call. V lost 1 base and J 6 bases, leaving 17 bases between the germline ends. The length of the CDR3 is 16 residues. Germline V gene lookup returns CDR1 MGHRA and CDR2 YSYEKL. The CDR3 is CASSQAHPRTSDTQYF. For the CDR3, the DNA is TGCGCCAGCAGCCAAGCGCACCCTCGGACGTCTGATACGCAGTATTTT.

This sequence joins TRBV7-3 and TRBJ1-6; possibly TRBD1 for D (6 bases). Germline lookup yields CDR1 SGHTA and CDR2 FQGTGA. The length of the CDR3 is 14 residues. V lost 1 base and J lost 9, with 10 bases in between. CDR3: CASSLMGGRSPLHF. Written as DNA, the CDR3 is TGTGCCAGCAGCTTAATGGGGGGGCGTTCACCCCTCCACTTT. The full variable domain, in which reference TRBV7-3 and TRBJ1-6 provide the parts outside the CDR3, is GAGVSQTPSNKVTEKGKYVELRCDPISGHTALYWYRQSLGQGPEFLIYFQGTGAADDSGLPNDRFFAVRPEGSVSTLKIQRTERGDSAVYLCASSLMGGRSPLHFGNGTRLTVT.

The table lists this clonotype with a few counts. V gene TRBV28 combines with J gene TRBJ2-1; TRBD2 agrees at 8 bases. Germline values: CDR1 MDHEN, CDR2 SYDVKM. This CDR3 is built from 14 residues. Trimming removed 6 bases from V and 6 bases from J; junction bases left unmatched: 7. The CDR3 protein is CASSQRERSNEQFF. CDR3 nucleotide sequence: TGTGCCAGCAGCCAGCGGGAGAGGAGCAATGAGCAGTTCTTC.

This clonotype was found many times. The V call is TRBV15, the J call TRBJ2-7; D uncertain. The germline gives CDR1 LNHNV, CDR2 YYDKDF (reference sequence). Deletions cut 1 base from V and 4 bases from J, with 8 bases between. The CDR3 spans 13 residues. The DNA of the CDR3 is TGTGCCACCAGCAGAGCCCTTAATTACGAGCAGTACTTC. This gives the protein CATSRALNYEQYF.

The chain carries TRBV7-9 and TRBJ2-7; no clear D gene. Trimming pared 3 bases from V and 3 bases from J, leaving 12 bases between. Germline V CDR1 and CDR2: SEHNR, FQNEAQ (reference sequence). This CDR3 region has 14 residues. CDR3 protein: CASSLGQVNYEQYF. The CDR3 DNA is TGTGCCAGCAGCTTGGGTCAGGTCAACTACGAGCAGTACTTC.

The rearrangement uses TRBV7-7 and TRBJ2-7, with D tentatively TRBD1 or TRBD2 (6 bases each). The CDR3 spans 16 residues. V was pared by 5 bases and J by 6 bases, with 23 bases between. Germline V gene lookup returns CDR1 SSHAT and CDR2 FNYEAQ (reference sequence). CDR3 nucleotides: TGTGCCAGCAGCCCCGGGGGCCCGGGGCTGGAGGGCGAGCAGTACTTC. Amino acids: CASSPGGPGLEGEQYF.

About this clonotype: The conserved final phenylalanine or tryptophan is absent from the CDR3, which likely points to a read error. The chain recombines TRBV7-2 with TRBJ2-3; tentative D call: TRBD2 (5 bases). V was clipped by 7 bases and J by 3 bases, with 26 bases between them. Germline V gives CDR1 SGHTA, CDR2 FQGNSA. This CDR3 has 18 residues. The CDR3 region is CASTDPPGLGVHTDTQYL. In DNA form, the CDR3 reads TGTGCCAGCACCGACCCCCCGGGCCTCGGGGTTCATACAGATACGCAGTATCTT.

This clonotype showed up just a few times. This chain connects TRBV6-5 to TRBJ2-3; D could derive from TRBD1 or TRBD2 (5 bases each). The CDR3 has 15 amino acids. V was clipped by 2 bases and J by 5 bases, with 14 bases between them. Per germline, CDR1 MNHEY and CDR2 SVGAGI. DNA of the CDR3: TGTGCCAGCAGTTACGGGACGAGGCATCAAGATACGCAGTATTTT. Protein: CASSYGTRHQDTQYF.

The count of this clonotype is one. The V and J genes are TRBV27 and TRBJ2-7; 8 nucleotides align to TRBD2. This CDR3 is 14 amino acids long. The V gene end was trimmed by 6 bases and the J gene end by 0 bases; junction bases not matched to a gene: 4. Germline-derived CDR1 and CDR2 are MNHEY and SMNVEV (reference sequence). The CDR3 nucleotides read TGTGCCAGCAGGTCCGGGACTAGCTCCTACGAGCAGTACTTC. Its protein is CASRSGTSSYEQYF.

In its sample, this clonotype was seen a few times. The CDR3 region is CSVVPGTGELFF. The CDR3 DNA reads TGCAGCGTTGTTCCGGGTACCGGGGAGCTGTTTTTT. The chain couples TRBV29-1 to TRBJ2-2; no clear D. CDR1 is SQVTM, CDR2 ANQGSEA, per germline. Trimming stripped 4 bases from V and 5 bases from J, with 8 bases between. The CDR3 runs 12 residues.